These 24 T cell receptor beta chains originate from one sample sequenced in a study of neurological immune-mediated disorders. Using its own MiXCR run on the 5' RACE reads, TCRdb lists one record per CDR3 protein. The table includes about 32,000 distinct CDR3 sequences, about an eighth detected once. Noted time point: technical triplicate 2. Sequencing was carried out using CD4+ T cells from blood. Receptors were obtained from a female donor with HTLV-1-associated myelopathy (HAM/TSP).

This clonotype is medium-sized within its sample. The V call is TRBV29-1, the J call TRBJ2-3; 9 bases fit TRBD1. Germline V gene sequence: CDR1 SQVTM, CDR2 ANQGSEA. The CDR3 runs to 13 residues. J lost 2 bases, V lost 6 bases, and 3 bases had no gene match. The CDR3 protein is CSVGQGSTDTQYF. Here the CDR3 DNA reads TGCAGCGTGGGACAGGGATCCACAGATACGCAGTATTTT.

Many counts were recorded for this clonotype. This chain's CDR3 is CASTRGTGPPGELFF. The CDR3 DNA reads TGTGCCAGCACCAGAGGGACAGGGCCCCCCGGGGAGCTGTTTTTT. The rearrangement links TRBV3-1 to TRBJ2-2, with 9 positions matching TRBD1. This CDR3 has 15 residues. The V and J ends lost 7 bases and 6 bases, in that order; junction bases with no gene match: 9. CDR1 LGHDT and CDR2 YNNKEL come from the germline V gene (reference sequence).

This clonotype was detected ten times or more. The chain links TRBV18 to TRBJ1-1; 7 bases fit TRBD1. In germline, CDR1 is KGHSH, CDR2 LQKENI. CDR3 length equals 13 residues. The junction had 0 bases not matched to a gene; V was cut back by 1 base and J by 4 bases. Here the CDR3 reads CASSPQGATEAFF. CDR3 nucleotide sequence: TGTGCCAGCTCACCACAGGGGGCCACTGAAGCTTTCTTT.

Remarks on this clonotype: Possible read error: a much larger clone is one base away. The chain is built from TRBV6-2 or TRBV6-3 and TRBJ1-3; D remains unclear. Trimming stripped 6 bases from V and 5 bases from J, with 8 bases between. The CDR3 contains 12 residues. The germline CDR1 and CDR2 sequences are MNHEY and SVGEGT. The chain's CDR3 is CASSSTRNTIYF. The CDR3 region has the DNA TGTGCCAGCAGCAGTACCAGAAACACCATATATTTT.

This clonotype was picked up many times. The rearrangement joins TRBV3-1 to TRBJ1-6; TRBD1 might be the D (5 bases). V was pared by 0 bases and J by 7 bases, with 10 bases between. Germline values: CDR1 LGHDT, CDR2 YNNKEL (reference sequence). The CDR3 contains 15 residues. The CDR3 bases are TGTGCCAGCAGCCAAGAGGGTCCAGGGAATTCACCCCTCCACTTT. Translated: CASSQEGPGNSPLHF.

This clonotype was counted many times. J is TRBJ2-6 and V is TRBV20-1; perhaps D is TRBD1 or TRBD2 (6 bases each). The ends were cut back, 4 bases at V and 0 bases at J, with 13 bases in the middle. The CDR3 is made up of 16 amino acids. Germline V gene lookup returns CDR1 DFQATT and CDR2 SNEGSKA (reference sequence). In DNA form, the CDR3 reads TGCAGTGCTATCTACGGGGGCAGCTCTGGGGCCAACGTCCTGACTTTC. It is translated as CSAIYGGSSGANVLTF.

By its share, this clonotype is medium-sized (0.01 to 0.1%). The chain couples TRBV3-1 to TRBJ2-7; 8 positions agree with TRBD1. V was clipped by 4 bases and J by 2 bases; unmatched bases: 4. Germline CDR1 reads LGHDT; CDR2 reads YNNKEL (reference sequence). This CDR3 comprises 14 residues. CDR3 sequence reads: CASSLWDRTYEQYF. CDR3 nucleotides: TGTGCCAGCAGCCTCTGGGACAGGACCTACGAGCAGTACTTC.

In this sample, this clonotype turned up many times. This chain connects TRBV6-5 to TRBJ1-1, with a tentative D call TRBD1 (6 bases). Germline V gives CDR1 MNHEY, CDR2 SVGAGI. The CDR3 has 16 amino acids. The ends were cut back, 0 bases at V and 2 bases at J, with 13 bases in the middle. The CDR3 region has the DNA TGTGCCAGCAGTTACTCGAATACGGGGGCCAACACTGAAGCTTTCTTT. Its protein product is CASSYSNTGANTEAFF.

This clonotype was seen once. This chain connects TRBV5-1 to TRBJ2-7; D gene ambiguous. V shed 0 bases and J shed 6 bases, with 10 bases lying between them. Per germline, CDR1 SGHRS and CDR2 YFSETQ. The CDR3 totals 13 residues. The CDR3 reads CASSLVGVGEQYF. CDR3 sequence (DNA): TGCGCCAGCAGCTTGGTGGGTGTTGGCGAGCAGTACTTC. The full variable domain, its missing parts supplied by reference TRBV5-1 and TRBJ2-7, is KAGVTQTPRYLIKTRGQQVTLSCSPISGHRSVSWYQQTPGQGLQFLFEYFSETQRNKGNFPGRFSGRQFSNSRSEMNVSTLELGDSALYLCASSLVGVGEQYFGPGTRLTVT.

At least ten counts were recorded for this clonotype. The chain's CDR3 is CASSSRGGGNEQFF. In DNA form, the CDR3 reads TGCGCCAGCAGCTCCCGTGGGGGGGGCAATGAGCAGTTCTTC. This rearrangement joins TRBV5-1 to TRBJ2-1, with 7 nucleotides matching TRBD2. The J segment lost 6 bases and the V segment lost 3 bases, leaving 6 bases of the junction unmatched. CDR1 is SGHRS and CDR2 is YFSETQ in the germline V gene. This CDR3 is built from 14 residues.

This clonotype was recorded many times. The chain couples TRBV20-1 to TRBJ2-1; D gene ambiguous. Per germline, CDR1 DFQATT and CDR2 SNEGSKA (reference sequence). This CDR3 contains 15 residues. Trimming stripped 0 bases from V and 5 bases from J, with 14 bases between. The CDR3 DNA reads TGCAGTGCTAGAGATCCAAGGAAATCCGACAATGAGCAGTTCTTC. It specifies CSARDPRKSDNEQFF.

This chain links TRBV5-1 with TRBJ2-5; D call uncertain. Trimming cost V 5 bases and J 1 base, with 9 bases left between them. The CDR3 is 13 residues long. The germline V gene encodes CDR1 SGHRS and CDR2 YFSETQ. In DNA form, the CDR3 reads TGCGCCAGCAGGCAGAACCCCCAAGAGACCCAGTACTTC. Protein: CASRQNPQETQYF.

This clonotype was recorded at least ten times. The chain couples TRBV4-1 to TRBJ2-5, with a possible D match to TRBD1 (6 bases). The CDR3 is made up of 15 amino acids. V was trimmed by 2 bases and J by 5 bases, leaving 15 bases between them. From germline, CDR1 is MGHRA and CDR2 YSYEKL. The CDR3 region has the DNA TGCGCCAGCAGCCAACTCAGGGGTTTGACGGAGACCCAGTACTTC. This encodes CASSQLRGLTETQYF.

This clonotype was counted many times. The J gene is TRBJ2-7, the V gene TRBV7-2; D is uncertain. CDR3 length: 13 amino acids. Germline V gives CDR1 SGHTA, CDR2 FQGNSA. V shed 5 bases and J shed 0 bases, with 8 bases lying between them. The CDR3 sequence: CASSAQSSYEQYF. In nucleotides, the CDR3 is TGTGCCAGCAGCGCCCAGAGCTCCTACGAGCAGTACTTC. Filled out from reference TRBV7-2 and TRBJ2-7, the complete variable domain reads GAGVSQSPSNKVTEKGKDVELRCDPISGHTALYWYRQSLGQGLEFLIYFQGNSAPDKSGLPSDRFSAERTGGSVSTLTIQRTQQEDSAVYLCASSAQSSYEQYFGPGTRLTVT.

Points on this clonotype: An end of the junction differs from the germline gene, which may be a read error. The chain combines TRBV4-2 with TRBJ1-1; no clear D. CDR3 length equals 15 residues. Looked up from germline, CDR1 is LGHNA and CDR2 is YNFKEQ. The CDR3 spells CASSQEHMVNNEAFF. CDR3 in DNA: TGTGCCAGCAGCCAAGAACACATGGTGAACAATGAAGCTTTCTTT.

This clonotype has a count of ten or more. V usage is TRBV6-5 and J usage is TRBJ2-1, with a weak D call TRBD2 (5 bases). The CDR3 is 13 residues long. From germline, CDR1 is MNHEY and CDR2 SVGAGI. V lost 10 bases to trimming and J lost 1 base, with 11 bases between them. The chain's CDR3 is CATVGDSYNEQFF. The CDR3 DNA follows: TGTGCCACGGTCGGGGATTCCTACAATGAGCAGTTCTTC.

Ten or more counts support this clonotype. The chain carries TRBV5-6 and TRBJ2-1; TRBD1 matches 10 bases. V lost 3 bases to trimming and J lost 3 bases; unmatched junction nucleotides: 6. The CDR3 runs 16 residues. Looked up from germline, CDR1 is SGHDT and CDR2 is YYEEEE. For the CDR3, the DNA is TGTGCCAGCAGCTACGACAGGGGGCGCCTCTACAATGAGCAGTTCTTC. As protein: CASSYDRGRLYNEQFF.

This clonotype was found many times. The chain recombines TRBV20-1 with TRBJ1-1, with 7 bases fitting TRBD1. Germline V gives CDR1 DFQATT, CDR2 SNEGSKA (reference sequence). The CDR3 has 14 residues. V gave up 6 bases and J gave up 4 bases; unmatched junction bases: 11. CDR3 sequence (DNA): TGCAGTGCGAAGACAGGGTGGTATGCCACTGAAGCTTTCTTT. Amino acid sequence: CSAKTGWYATEAFF.

The chain links TRBV5-1 to TRBJ2-5; D possibly corresponds to TRBD1 (5 bases). Germline V gene data show CDR1 as SGHRS and CDR2 as YFSETQ. The V and J ends lost 0 bases and 5 bases respectively, with 11 bases between them. The CDR3 spans 14 residues. CDR3 amino acids: CASSLEQGRETQYF. The CDR3 nucleotides are TGCGCCAGCAGCTTGGAGCAGGGTAGGGAGACCCAGTACTTC.

This clonotype was recorded at least ten times. CDR3 in DNA: TGTGCCACCAGTGATTTGGGGACTAGCGGGAGGGCGGATACGCAGTATTTT. Residues: CATSDLGTSGRADTQYF. The V call is TRBV24-1, the J call TRBJ2-3, with TRBD2 matching 16 bases. In germline, CDR1 is KGHDR, CDR2 SFDVKD. The CDR3 contains 17 residues. The junction had 2 bases not matched to a gene; V was cut back by 0 bases and J by 6 bases.

This clonotype was counted ten times or more. The DNA of the CDR3 is TGTGCCAGCAGCCAAGATCCAGCTTCCACCGGGGAGCTGTTTTTT. Translating gives CASSQDPASTGELFF. The chain uses TRBV14 and TRBJ2-2; D is ambiguous. Germline assignment: CDR1 SGHDN and CDR2 FVKESK. V was shortened by 0 bases and J by 4 bases, with 9 bases between the two germline ends. This CDR3 contains 15 residues.

This clonotype was picked up many times. The chain recombines TRBV14 with TRBJ2-7, with D maybe TRBD1 (6 bases). The CDR3 loop spans 13 amino acids. V lost 6 bases, J lost 2 bases, and 11 bases lay in between. In germline, CDR1 is SGHDN, CDR2 FVKESK. The CDR3 nucleotides are TGTGCCAGCAGAGTAGGGGGTACCTACGAGCAGTACTTC. This encodes CASRVGGTYEQYF.

In its sample, this clonotype was seen many times. This chain joins TRBV24-1 and TRBJ2-1; maybe TRBD1 (5 bases). Trimming took 6 bases from V and 5 from J, leaving 19 bases between them. The CDR3 is made up of 16 amino acids. Germline V gene sequence: CDR1 KGHDR, CDR2 SFDVKD. CDR3 sequence reads: CATSREYTRGNNEQFF. CDR3 DNA: TGTGCCACCAGTAGAGAATACACAAGGGGTAACAATGAGCAGTTCTTC.

In its sample, this clonotype is medium-sized. The V gene is TRBV24-1, the J gene TRBJ2-7; D might be TRBD1 (6 bases). CDR1 KGHDR and CDR2 SFDVKD come from the germline V gene. Trimming pared 4 bases from V and 4 bases from J, leaving 7 bases between. The length of the CDR3 is 12 residues. DNA of the CDR3: TGTGCCACCAGTGACAGGGGTTACGAGCAGTACTTC. It encodes CATSDRGYEQYF.